This T cell receptor (beta chain) came from a study of blood T cell repertoires in COVID-19. Study background: The origin of the acute and convalescent COVID-19 samples was the United States, Italy and Spain. T cells, B-cell-depleted T cells, or PBMCs supplied cDNA or gDNA.

In the authors' workflow: Reference gene primer amplification yielded estimated nucleated cell counts. The method was immunoSEQ multiplex PCR; TCRdb's version includes in-frame clones alone and lacks a portion of them. V, J and clone size were drawn from that table, and D and trimming were deduced from the DNA. The sample gives approximately 150,000 clones, about four fifths of which show up once; 1.1% to 1.5% is in the top ten. V gave up 8 bases and J gave up 7 bases, with 12 bases separating them. The germline V gene encodes CDR1 MNHEY and CDR2 SVGAGI. The CDR3 length is 12 residues. This clone has only one observation.

The TCR was taken from a man aged 55-75 years with acute or convalescent COVID-19. The V call is TRBV6-5, the J call TRBJ1-5, with D perhaps matching TRBD1 (5 bases). Material for sequencing was peripheral blood. The DNA for the CDR3 is TGTGCCAGCGTCCGGGGGGGGCAGCCCCAGCATTTT. This encodes CASVRGGQPQHF.